The rows below give T cell receptor beta chains drawn from one sample of a study of cytomegalovirus exposure and HLA in healthy donors. Assay: immunoSEQ multiplex PCR; the TCRdb copy retains only in-frame clones and omits some. The sample lists around 160,000 clones, 60% to 80% occurring once. The material sequenced was PBMCs. These TCRs come from a male donor in good health and CMV-seronegative. Both conserved end residues are part of each CDR3.

>TRBV28
CASSFRGRGNEQYF
>TRBV27
CASSLKGGGYGYTF
>TRBV7-9
CASSLWTTANTGELFF
>TRBV5-5
CASSLGPVGETQYF
>TRBV5-1
CASRDDRSSYNEQFF
>TRBV5-8
CASSLERGYQETQYF
>TRBV5-6
CASSLGGGTYNEQFF
>TRBV14
CASSPESPGASDTQYF
>TRBV7-9
CASSPPTGANTEAFF
>TRBV5-4
CASSFDSPSSYNEQFF
>TRBV18
CASYRLAGADNEQFF
>TRBV19
CASSLGTGHQPQHF
>TRBV15
CATSRFAVSGANVLTF
>TRBV11-1
CASSLEDRGYGYTF
>TRBV2
CASSEKSAGQYF
>TRBV4-1
CASSQDLDRGPHQPQHF
>TRBV7-9
CASSPSQETQYF
>TRBV2
CASSNSYQETQYF
>TRBV6-1
CASRRQGKETQYF
>TRBV18
CASSPRAGGLNTEAFF
>TRBV18
CASSQTRGGPPYNEQFF
>TRBV6-5
CASSYAGRGYTF
>TRBV27
CASSPSVGVRSNQPQHF
>TRBV7-9
CSSSLLREGYTF
>TRBV9
CASSVRGEQETQYF
>TRBV5-1
CASSSNLGGYGYTF
>TRBV7-8
CASSLSYEQYF
>TRBV19
CASSIRLNTEAFF
>TRBV4-3
CASSQDPTGGYNEQFF
>TRBV5-6
CASSSNWDSGSFF
>TRBV19
CASSMGTGLGYTF
>TRBV9
CASSVGRGAGTGELFF
>TRBV4-2
CASSHPGGQFQPQHF
>TRBV30
CAWSDQVQQYF
>TRBV19
CASSPEQGFVNYGYTF
>TRBV5-6
CASSRRAGRAEGANIQYF
>TRBV2
CAGNGLDNGYTF
>TRBV5-1
CASSRGTSGPPQETQYF
>TRBV4-1
CASSPTVTATNQPQHF
>TRBV7-3
CASSPQGRTEAFF
>TRBV28
CASSFGARPSGEQYF
>TRBV18
CASSPAGGLSYEQYF
>TRBV7-9
CASSLAVLGYEQYF
>TRBV6-5
CAIRLKGANTEAFF
>TRBV7-2
CASSSRGAGTYNEQFF
>TRBV13
CASRLGQVNTEAFF
>TRBV13
CASTGSSLTDTQYF
>TRBV21-1
CASSDRDRGRETQYF
>TRBV4-2
CASSPEGLAGETYNEQFF
>TRBV10-3
CAVGERTGNEQYF
>TRBV27
CASSWTSTNEKLFF
>TRBV4-1
CASSQGGTGNTEAFF
>TRBV7-3
CASSRDSSYEQYF
>TRBV4-1
CASSAGTLGFEQYF
>TRBV5-1
CASSRAPGQRAETQYF
>TRBV11-3
CASSSTGTGVHEQYF
>TRBV6-5
CASSLTSTDTQYF